These 7 T cell receptor beta chains were all obtained from the same sample, sequenced in a study of siplizumab effects on memory and regulatory T cells. The protocol was immunoSEQ multiplex PCR, while the TCRdb copy is restricted to in-frame clones and leaves out a portion. This sample has about 110,000 clones, with roughly 92% found just once. Sequencing used CD4+ T cells sorted from blood. These TCRs come from a human donor in good health.

The chain is built from TRBV7-8 and TRBJ1-5; 7 bases fit TRBD1. There are 15 residues in the CDR3. Unmatched junction bases numbered 9, after V lost 5 bases and J lost 5 bases. Germline V gene data show CDR1 as SGHVS and CDR2 as FQNEAQ. The CDR3 protein is CASSIRAQGDQPQHF. The CDR3 DNA reads TGTGCCAGCAGCATCCGGGCCCAGGGGGATCAGCCCCAGCATTTT. The whole variable domain, remainder taken from reference TRBV7-8 and TRBJ1-5, is GAGVSQSPRYKVAKRGQDVALRCDPISGHVSLFWYQQALGQGPEFLTYFQNEAQLDKSGLPSDRFFAERPEGSVSTLKIQRTQQEDSAVYLCASSIRAQGDQPQHFGDGTRLSIL.

This chain connects TRBV6-1 to TRBJ2-1, with 8 bases that match TRBD1. V shed 1 base, J shed 4 bases, and the junction held 6 bases outside the gene matches. The CDR3 loop spans 16 amino acids. The germline CDR1 and CDR2 sequences are MNHNS and SASEGT. This chain's CDR3 is CASSEVPGQDYNEQFF. The DNA of the CDR3 is TGTGCCAGCAGTGAAGTACCGGGACAGGATTACAATGAGCAGTTCTTC.

The chain employs TRBV6-5 and TRBJ1-2; D is unresolved. Germline-derived CDR1 and CDR2 are MNHEY and SVGAGI. CDR3 length: 14 residues. Trimming pared 6 bases from V and 0 bases from J, leaving 11 bases between. The CDR3 DNA reads as TGTGCCAGCAGCCTCGACGCGACTAACTATGGCTACACCTTC. Encoded protein: CASSLDATNYGYTF.

CDR3 region: CASGLVLSADNSPLHF. CDR3 nucleotide sequence: TGTGCTAGTGGTTTGGTACTCTCGGCCGATAATTCACCCCTCCACTTT. The chain is built from TRBV12-5 and TRBJ1-6; D gene uncertain. V lost 0 bases to trimming and J lost 5 bases, with 11 bases between them. Germline V gives CDR1 LGHNT, CDR2 FRNRAP. CDR3 size: 16 residues.

The chain links TRBV21-1 to TRBJ1-5. TRBV21-1 is classified as a pseudogene. CDR3 length: 14 residues. The DNA of the CDR3 is TGTGCCAGCCGAGTAAGCTATAGCAATCAGCCCCAGCATTTT. It is translated as CASRVSYSNQPQHF.

The chain joins TRBV5-4 to TRBJ2-7; D gene uncertain. The ends were cut back, 4 bases at V and 4 bases at J, with 9 bases in the middle. Germline V lookup: CDR1 SGHNT, CDR2 YYREEE (reference sequence). This CDR3 is 12 amino acids long. The CDR3 DNA is TGTGCCAGCAGCCTTGACGGATACGAGCAGTACTTC. Amino acids: CASSLDGYEQYF.

The chain employs TRBV27 and TRBJ1-2; D is unresolved. V dropped 6 bases and J dropped 3 bases, with 11 bases sitting between them. This CDR3 has 13 residues. In germline, CDR1 is MNHEY, CDR2 SMNVEV (reference sequence). The CDR3: CASRSFGDYGYTF. CDR3 nucleotides: TGTGCCAGCAGATCGTTCGGGGACTATGGCTACACCTTC.